Many counts were recorded for the clone carrying this T cell receptor (beta chain). Its antigen remains unidentified. The CDR3 extends over 20 amino acids. Germline V gives CDR1 SGHTA, CDR2 FQGNSA. The V gene lost 2 bases and the J gene lost 0 bases, with 23 bases spanning the gap. TCRdb used MiXCR to reprocess the reads, holding one entry per CDR3 protein. The sample has about 210,000 distinct CDR3 sequences; roughly 6.5% are singletons. The record originates from a study of T cell repertoires in cytomegalovirus infection. At the level of the study: Public TCR beta signatures provided an indication of both CMV infection and a matching HLA type.

Study outcomes and limitations: Based on cumulative public TCR beta family frequency, carriers of CMV plus the relevant HLA were identified. It was HLA-C-restricted CMV-specific TCR beta clonotypes that dominated the response ex vivo.

Sequencing was carried out using PBMCs. The chain combines TRBV7-2 with TRBJ1-3; D ambiguous. This receptor was obtained from a human donor in good health (CMV status not recorded). Some clones in this sample may be carry-over from other donors' samples. The CDR3 DNA follows: TGTGCCAGCAGCTTAAGTGCGCCAACCGGTGGTAGTCGCTCTGGAAACACCATATATTTT. Encoded protein: CASSLSAPTGGSRSGNTIYF.